The table lists the clone carrying this T cell receptor beta chain with a few counts. Its antigen is as yet unknown. Germline lookup yields CDR1 SGHRS and CDR2 YFSETQ. V was pared by 0 bases and J by 7 bases, with 6 bases of the junction left unmatched. The CDR3 consists of 15 residues. The data were taken from a study of T cell responses to AZD1222 COVID-19 vaccine. About the research overall: Investigators merged groups given second doses at roughly 4 or roughly 12 weeks. General study points: Dominant CD4 TCR responses targeted spike regions 160-218 and 743-854. At baseline, seropositivity was found in only 5 to 7 AZD1222 recipients. Females made up more of the donors, who were largely white British, and clonal diversity may have come out too low.

Sequenced by immunoSEQ multiplex PCR; TCRdb stores in-frame clones only, minus some. The table has 140,000 to 150,000 clones, 89% seen once; the top ten hold 4.5% to 6%. Sequenced here: peripheral blood, sampled on day 0 of AZD1222 vaccination. The sequence derives from an adult in good health. The chain links TRBV5-1 to TRBJ1-2; 10 bases agree with TRBD1. CDR3 sequence (DNA): TGCGCCAGCAGCTTGGGGGACAGGGGCTCGAGTGGCTACACCTTC. Translation gives CASSLGDRGSSGYTF.